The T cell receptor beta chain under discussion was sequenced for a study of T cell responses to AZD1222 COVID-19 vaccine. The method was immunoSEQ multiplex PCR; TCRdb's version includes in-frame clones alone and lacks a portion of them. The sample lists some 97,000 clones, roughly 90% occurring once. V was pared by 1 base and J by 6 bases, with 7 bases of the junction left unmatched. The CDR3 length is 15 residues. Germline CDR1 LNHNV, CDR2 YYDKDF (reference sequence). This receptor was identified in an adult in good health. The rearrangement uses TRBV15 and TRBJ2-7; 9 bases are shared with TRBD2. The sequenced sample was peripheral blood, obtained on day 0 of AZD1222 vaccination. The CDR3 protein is CATSRGRREGPEQYF. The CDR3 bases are TGTGCCACCAGCAGAGGTCGGCGGGAGGGCCCCGAGCAGTACTTC.